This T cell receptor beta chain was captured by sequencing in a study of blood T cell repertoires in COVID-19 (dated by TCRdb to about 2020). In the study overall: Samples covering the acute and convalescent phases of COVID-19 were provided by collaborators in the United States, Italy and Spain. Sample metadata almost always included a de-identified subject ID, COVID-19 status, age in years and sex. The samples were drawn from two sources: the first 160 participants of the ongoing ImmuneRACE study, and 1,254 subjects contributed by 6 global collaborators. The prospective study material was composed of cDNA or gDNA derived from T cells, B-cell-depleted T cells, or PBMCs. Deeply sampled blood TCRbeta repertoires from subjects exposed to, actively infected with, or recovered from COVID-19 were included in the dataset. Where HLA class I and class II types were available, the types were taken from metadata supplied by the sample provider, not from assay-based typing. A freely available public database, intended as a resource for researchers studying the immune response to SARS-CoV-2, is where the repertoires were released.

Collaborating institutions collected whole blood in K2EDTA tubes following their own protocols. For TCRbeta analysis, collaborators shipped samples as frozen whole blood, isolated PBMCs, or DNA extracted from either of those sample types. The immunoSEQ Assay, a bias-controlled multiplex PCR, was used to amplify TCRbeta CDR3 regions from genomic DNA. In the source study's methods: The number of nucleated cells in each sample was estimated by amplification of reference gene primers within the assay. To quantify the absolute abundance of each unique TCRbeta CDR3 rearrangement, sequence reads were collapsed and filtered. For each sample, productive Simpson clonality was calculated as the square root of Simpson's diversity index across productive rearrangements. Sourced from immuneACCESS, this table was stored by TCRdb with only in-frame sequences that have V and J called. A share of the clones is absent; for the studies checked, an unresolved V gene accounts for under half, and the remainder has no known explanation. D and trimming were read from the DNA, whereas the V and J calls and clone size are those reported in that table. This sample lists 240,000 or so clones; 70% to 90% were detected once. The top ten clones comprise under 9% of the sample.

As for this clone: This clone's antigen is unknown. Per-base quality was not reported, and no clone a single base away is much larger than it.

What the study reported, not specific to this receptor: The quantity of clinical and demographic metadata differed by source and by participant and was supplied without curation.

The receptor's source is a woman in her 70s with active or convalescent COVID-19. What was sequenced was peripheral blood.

The DNA sequence reads TGTGCCAGCAGTACCAACAGGGGTGGGGAGACCCAGTACTTC. Translated, this gives CASSTNRGGETQYF. This receptor chain uses TRBV6-2 or TRBV6-3 and TRBJ2-5, with 7 junctional bases fitting TRBD1. Per the germline V gene, MNHEY is the CDR1 and SVGEGT is the CDR2. The CDR3 sequence holds 14 residues, the cysteine and phenylalanine included. The kept DNA is CDR3 alone, 42 bases in frame from the first base. The germline V end is reduced by 5 bases and the J end by 5 bases; junction bases left unmatched: 8.